The 28 T cell receptor beta chains below were found in one sample sequenced in a study of blood T cells in healthy people across ages. For the second PCR, which ran for roughly 7 to 11 cycles, a sample-barcoded 5' primer and a J-beta primer mix were used. TCRdb analysed the 5' RACE reads with MiXCR anew, one entry per CDR3 protein. In the table there are hundreds of thousands of distinct CDR3 sequences, roughly 44% of which are singletons. Sequencing was carried out using blood. These receptors all stem from a man aged 60 to 75 in good health.

This clonotype was observed a handful of times. The CDR3 protein is CSVGGRGYTF. The CDR3 nucleotides read TGCAGCGTCGGGGGAAGGGGCTACACCTTC. The rearrangement links TRBV29-1 to TRBJ1-2; TRBD1 is a possible D gene (5 bases). Trimming shortened V by 6 bases and J by 8 bases, and 10 bases separated the two germline ends. Germline lookup yields CDR1 SQVTM and CDR2 ANQGSEA. This CDR3 contains 10 residues. The complete variable domain, with remaining parts taken from reference TRBV29-1 and TRBJ1-2, reads SAVISQKPSRDICQRGTSLTIQCQVDSQVTMMFWYRQQPGQSLTLIATANQGSEATYESGFVIDKFPISRPNLTFSTLTVSNMSPEDSSIYLCSVGGRGYTFGSGTRLTVV.

The V gene is TRBV2, the J gene TRBJ2-5; no definite D call. The CDR3 has 13 residues. CDR1 is SNHLY, CDR2 FYNNEI, per germline. V lost 7 bases and J lost 2, with 11 bases in between. CDR3 residues: CASKGSLQETQYF. The CDR3 bases are TGTGCCAGCAAAGGCAGTTTACAAGAGACCCAGTACTTC.

The chain is built from TRBV2 and TRBJ2-1; 8 positions match TRBD2. TRBJ2-7 matches the DNA end more closely, so the J call is doubtful. Germline V CDR1 and CDR2: SNHLY, FYNNEI. This CDR3 is 14 amino acids long. CDR3 nucleotides: TGTGCCAGCAGCGGGGGGGCCTCCTACAATGAGCAGTACTTC. Amino acids: CASSGGASYNEQYF.

This clonotype has only a few counts. The genes are TRBV12-3 or TRBV12-4 and TRBJ2-3; TRBD2 matches 10 bases. J gave up 1 base and V 5 bases, and 3 bases lay outside the gene matches. This CDR3 has 15 residues. CDR3 loop: CASSPAGGRTDTQYF. The CDR3 region has the DNA TGTGCCAGCAGTCCAGCGGGGGGGCGCACAGATACGCAGTATTTT.

This chain uses TRBV6-1 with TRBJ2-7; the D is unclear. CDR3 length equals 16 residues. The germline CDR1 and CDR2 sequences are MNHNS and SASEGT. V was trimmed by 0 bases and J by 3 bases, leaving 15 bases between them. Written as DNA, the CDR3 is TGTGCCAGCAGTGAAGCGCTACGGGCAGCTAACTACGAGCAGTACTTC. This translates into CASSEALRAANYEQYF.

There are a few counts of this clonotype. The genes are TRBV7-2 and TRBJ2-5; D might be TRBD1 or TRBD2, each matching 6 bases. The germline V and J ends were trimmed by 5 bases and 5 bases, with 12 bases remaining between them. CDR3 length equals 13 residues. Germline CDR1 reads SGHTA; CDR2 reads FQGNSA. CDR3 sequence (DNA): TGTGCCAGCAGCGAGGGGGGCTGGGAGACCCAGTACTTC. Its protein product is CASSEGGWETQYF.

The chain carries TRBV28 and TRBJ2-7; D may be TRBD1 (6 bases). This CDR3 region has 15 residues. The germline V gene has CDR1 MDHEN and CDR2 SYDVKM. The V gene lost 7 bases and the J gene lost 3 bases, with 19 bases spanning the gap. This CDR3 reads CASTKPQGKGYEQYF. CDR3 nucleotide sequence: TGTGCCAGCACAAAACCACAGGGAAAGGGCTACGAGCAGTACTTC.

The chain recombines TRBV6-6 with TRBJ2-1; 7 bases map to TRBD1. V gave up 3 bases and J gave up 4 bases; unmatched junction bases: 9. The CDR3 has 16 amino acids. Germline lookup yields CDR1 MNHNY and CDR2 SVGAGI (reference sequence). CDR3 loop: CASSYFGTEVYNEQFF. For the CDR3, the DNA is TGTGCCAGCAGTTATTTCGGGACAGAAGTGTACAATGAGCAGTTCTTC.

V usage is TRBV4-1 and J usage is TRBJ2-7, with 7 bases lining up with TRBD2. The CDR3 length is 17 residues. CDR1 and CDR2 from the germline V gene are MGHRA and YSYEKL. With V trimmed by 4 bases and J by 7 bases, 19 bases remained unmatched. The CDR3 nucleotides read TGCGCCAGCAGCCGGGGGGGTCTAGTGGTCCAGTACAATGAGCAGTACTTC. It translates to CASSRGGLVVQYNEQYF.

This clonotype was observed once. The rearrangement uses TRBV23-1 and TRBJ2-1; weak D call: TRBD1 (5 bases). TRBV23-1 is an ORF, with its function uncertain. The length of the CDR3 is 14 residues. Trimming cost V 9 bases and J 8 bases, with 20 bases left between them. CDR3 in DNA: TGCGCCAGACCTGCTGGACACCGATACTATGAGCAGTTCTTC. Protein product: CARPAGHRYYEQFF.

In its sample, this clonotype was seen a few times. This chain links TRBV5-1 with TRBJ2-1; TRBD2 matches 11 bases. Germline V lookup: CDR1 SGHRS, CDR2 YFSETQ. This CDR3 contains 17 residues. J was trimmed by 2 bases and V by 0 bases; bases with no gene match: 4. This CDR3 is CASSLEYSGGAYNEQFF. In nucleotides, the CDR3 is TGCGCCAGCAGCTTGGAATATAGCGGGGGGGCCTACAATGAGCAGTTCTTC.

The CDR3 loop is CSAAGGNSYEQYF. The CDR3, as DNA: TGCAGTGCTGCAGGGGGGAACTCCTACGAGCAGTACTTC. This chain uses TRBV20-1 with TRBJ2-7; D may be TRBD1 (7 bases). The CDR3 covers 13 residues. The V and J ends lost 5 bases and 0 bases respectively, with 11 bases between them. CDR1 and CDR2 from the germline V gene are DFQATT and SNEGSKA (reference sequence).

The chain uses TRBV20-1 and TRBJ1-1; TRBD1 might be the D (5 bases). The V gene's germline CDR1 is DFQATT and CDR2 SNEGSKA (reference sequence). The CDR3 covers 14 residues. Trimming took 0 bases from V and 6 from J, leaving 14 bases between them. CDR3 sequence reads: CSARDLGRVAEAFF. The CDR3 DNA reads TGCAGTGCTAGAGATTTGGGCAGGGTGGCTGAAGCTTTCTTT.

The V and J genes are TRBV7-6 and TRBJ1-2; unclear D gene. The ends were cut back, 5 bases at V and 7 bases at J, with 11 bases in the middle. Germline values: CDR1 SGHVS, CDR2 FNYEAQ. The CDR3 loop spans 12 amino acids. DNA for the CDR3: TGTGCCAGCAGCCCATCCCGGGGTGGCTACACCTTC. This sequence encodes CASSPSRGGYTF.

Remarks on this clonotype: A read error may be the cause here, since a much bigger clone is one base away. The chain recombines TRBV20-1 with TRBJ2-1, with D tentatively TRBD2 (5 bases). CDR1 and CDR2 from the germline V gene are DFQATT and SNEGSKA (reference sequence). This CDR3 has 11 amino acids. In DNA form, the CDR3 reads TGCGGTGCCACGGACTTCAATGAGCAGTTCTTC. It specifies CGATDFNEQFF.

V gene TRBV28 combines with J gene TRBJ2-7; TRBD1 matches 7 bases. Trimming cost V 5 bases and J 2 bases; bases outside gene matches: 9. CDR1 MDHEN and CDR2 SYDVKM come from the germline V gene. This CDR3 is 15 amino acids long. The CDR3 protein is CASSPDRVRPYEQYF. CDR3 DNA sequence: TGTGCCAGCAGTCCAGACAGGGTCCGTCCCTACGAGCAGTACTTC.

The rearrangement links TRBV5-5 to TRBJ2-5; a possible D gene is TRBD1 (6 bases). Trimming took off 3 bases at V and 5 bases at J, with 14 bases between the two ends. The length of the CDR3 is 14 residues. Germline-derived CDR1 and CDR2 are SGHKS and YYEKEE (reference sequence). CDR3 amino acids: CASSSGGPVETQYF. The CDR3 coding sequence is TGTGCCAGCAGCTCTGGGGGCCCGGTGGAGACCCAGTACTTC.

The J gene is TRBJ2-6, the V gene TRBV20-1, with D maybe TRBD1 (5 bases). The V end lost 5 bases, the J end lost 4 bases, and 12 bases lay between the germline ends. CDR1 is DFQATT, CDR2 SNEGSKA, per germline (reference sequence). This CDR3 is 14 amino acids long. CDR3 in amino acids: CSAGRQTGANVLTF. CDR3 coding DNA: TGCAGTGCTGGACGACAGACCGGGGCCAACGTCCTGACTTTC.

The chain has TRBV6-2 or TRBV6-3 and TRBJ2-1, with 11 bases fitting TRBD1. The germline V gene has CDR1 MNHEY and CDR2 SVGEGT. The CDR3 is 15 residues long. Germline trimming cut 8 bases from V and 8 bases from J; bases unmatched to any gene: 11. The CDR3 here is CASGPGDRGNYEQFF. In DNA, the CDR3 is TGTGCCAGCGGACCCGGGGACAGGGGGAACTATGAGCAGTTCTTC.

Notes on this clonotype: An end of the junction does not agree with germline; a read error may underlie this. The chain combines TRBV11-1 with TRBJ2-1; D is undetermined. CDR1 is SGHAT and CDR2 is FQDESV in the germline V gene (reference sequence). CDR3 size: 14 residues. CDR3 sequence reads: CASRLGFPWDEQFF. Here the CDR3 DNA reads TGTGCCAGCAGATTAGGCTTTCCCTGGGATGAGCAGTTCTTC.

The rearrangement uses TRBV27 and TRBJ2-3; D is uncertain. Germline V lookup: CDR1 MNHEY, CDR2 SMNVEV (reference sequence). Trimming took off 7 bases at V and 0 bases at J, with 11 bases between the two ends. CDR3 size: 14 residues. CDR3 in DNA: TGTGCCAGCACTTGGATTGATAGCACAGATACGCAGTATTTT. It is translated as CASTWIDSTDTQYF.

The genes are TRBV3-1 and TRBJ1-1; possible D gene TRBD1, 6 bases. With 9 bases removed from V and 0 bases from J, the gap between germline ends came to 8 bases. This CDR3 spans 12 amino acids. The V gene's germline CDR1 is LGHDT and CDR2 YNNKEL (reference sequence). For the CDR3, the DNA is TGTGCCAGTGGACAGATGAACACTGAAGCTTTCTTT. This codes for CASGQMNTEAFF.

V and J are TRBV6-2 or TRBV6-3 and TRBJ2-7; 7 bases are a match to TRBD1. The CDR3 has 19 residues. Germline-derived CDR1 and CDR2 are MNHEY and SVGEGT. Germline trimming cut 5 bases from V and 3 bases from J; bases unmatched to any gene: 22. The CDR3 spells CASSHAPGQAGVSLYEQYF. CDR3 nucleotides: TGTGCCAGCAGTCACGCCCCCGGACAGGCCGGGGTGTCTCTCTACGAGCAGTACTTC.

This rearrangement joins TRBV7-2 to TRBJ2-3; tentative D call: TRBD2 (5 bases). CDR3 size: 15 residues. The V gene's germline CDR1 is SGHTA and CDR2 FQGNSA. V was clipped by 4 bases and J by 2 bases, with 13 bases between them. This chain's CDR3 is CASSSKAENTDTQYF. In DNA form, the CDR3 reads TGTGCCAGCAGCTCCAAAGCGGAAAACACAGATACGCAGTATTTT.

This sequence joins TRBV5-1 and TRBJ1-2, with D perhaps matching TRBD1 (6 bases). V was cut by 2 bases and J by 2 bases, with 16 bases left in between. The CDR3 has 16 amino acids. Germline V gene lookup returns CDR1 SGHRS and CDR2 YFSETQ. CDR3 amino acids: CASSFDSRTANYGYTF. The CDR3 DNA reads TGCGCCAGCAGCTTTGACTCCAGGACAGCCAACTATGGCTACACCTTC. Full variable domain (remainder filled in from reference TRBV5-1 and TRBJ1-2): KAGVTQTPRYLIKTRGQQVTLSCSPISGHRSVSWYQQTPGQGLQFLFEYFSETQRNKGNFPGRFSGRQFSNSRSEMNVSTLELGDSALYLCASSFDSRTANYGYTFGSGTRLTVV.

The chain recombines TRBV9 with TRBJ2-4, with a tentative D call TRBD2 (6 bases). The better agreement between TRBJ2-5 and the DNA end casts doubt on the J call. The CDR3 is made up of 14 amino acids. Germline V gives CDR1 SGDLS, CDR2 YYNGEE. CDR3 DNA sequence: TGTGCCAGCAGCGGAAGCGGGCCTCGAGAGACCCAGTACTTC. The encoded protein is CASSGSGPRETQYF.

About this clonotype: One end of the junction is discordant with germline, which a read error may explain. The rearrangement joins TRBV18 to TRBJ2-7; no clear D. There are 14 residues in the CDR3. Germline CDR1 KGHSH, CDR2 LQKENI. Written as DNA, the CDR3 is TGTGCCAGCCCACCACCGACACGGACCTACGGGCAGTACTTC. It encodes CASPPPTRTYGQYF.

The genes are TRBV4-3 and TRBJ1-5, with no clear D. CDR1 is LGHNA, CDR2 YSLEER, per germline. There are 17 residues in the CDR3. V was clipped by 0 bases and J by 0 bases, with 12 bases between them. CDR3 coding DNA: TGCGCCAGCAGCCAAGATCTGCAGCACTATAGCAATCAGCCCCAGCATTTT. It is translated as CASSQDLQHYSNQPQHF.